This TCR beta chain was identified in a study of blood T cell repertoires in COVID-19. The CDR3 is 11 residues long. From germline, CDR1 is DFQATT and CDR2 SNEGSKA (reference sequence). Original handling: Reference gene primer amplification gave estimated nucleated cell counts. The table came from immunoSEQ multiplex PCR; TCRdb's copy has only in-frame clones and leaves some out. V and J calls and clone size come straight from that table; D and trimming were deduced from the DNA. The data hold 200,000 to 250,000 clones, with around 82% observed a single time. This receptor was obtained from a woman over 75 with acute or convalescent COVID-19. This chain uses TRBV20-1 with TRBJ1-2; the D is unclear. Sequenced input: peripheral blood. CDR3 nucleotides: TGCACCGTCGAGCAGGACTATGGCTACACCTTC. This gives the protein CTVEQDYGYTF.